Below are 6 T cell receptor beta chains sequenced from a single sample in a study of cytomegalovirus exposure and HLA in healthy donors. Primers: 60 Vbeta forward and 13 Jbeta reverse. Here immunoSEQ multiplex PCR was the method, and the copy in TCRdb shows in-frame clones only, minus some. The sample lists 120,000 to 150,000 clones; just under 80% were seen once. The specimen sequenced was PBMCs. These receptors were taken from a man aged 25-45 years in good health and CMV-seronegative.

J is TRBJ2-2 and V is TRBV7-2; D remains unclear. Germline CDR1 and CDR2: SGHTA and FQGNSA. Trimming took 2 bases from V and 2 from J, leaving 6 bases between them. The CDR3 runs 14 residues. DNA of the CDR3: TGTGCCAGCAGCTTAAATCCTAACACCGGGGAGCTGTTTTTT. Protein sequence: CASSLNPNTGELFF.

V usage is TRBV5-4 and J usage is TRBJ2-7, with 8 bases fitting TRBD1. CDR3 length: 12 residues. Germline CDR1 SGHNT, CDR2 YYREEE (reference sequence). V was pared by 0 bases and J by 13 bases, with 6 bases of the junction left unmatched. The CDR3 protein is CASSLAGQGYYF. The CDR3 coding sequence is TGTGCCAGCAGCTTGGCCGGACAGGGTTATTACTTC. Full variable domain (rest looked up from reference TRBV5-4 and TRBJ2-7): ETGVTQSPTHLIKTRGQQVTLRCSSQSGHNTVSWYQQALGQGPQFIFQYYREEENGRGNFPPRFSGLQFPNYSSELNVNALELDDSALYLCASSLAGQGYYFGPGTRLTVT.

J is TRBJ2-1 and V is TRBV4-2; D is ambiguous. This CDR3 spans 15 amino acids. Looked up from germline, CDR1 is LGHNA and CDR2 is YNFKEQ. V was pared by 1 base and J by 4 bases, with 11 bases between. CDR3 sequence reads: CASSQGSTDYNEQFF. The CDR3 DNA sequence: TGTGCCAGCAGCCAAGGATCAACAGATTACAATGAGCAGTTCTTC.

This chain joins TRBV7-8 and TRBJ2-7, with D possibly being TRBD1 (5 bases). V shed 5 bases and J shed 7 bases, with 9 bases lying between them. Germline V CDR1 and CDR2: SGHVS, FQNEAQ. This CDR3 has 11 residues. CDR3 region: CASSTGREQYF. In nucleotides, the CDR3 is TGTGCCAGCAGCACAGGCAGGGAGCAGTACTTC.

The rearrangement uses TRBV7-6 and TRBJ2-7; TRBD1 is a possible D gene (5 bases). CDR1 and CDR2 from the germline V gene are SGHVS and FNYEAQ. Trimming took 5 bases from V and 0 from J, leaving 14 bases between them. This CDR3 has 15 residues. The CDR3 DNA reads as TGTGCCAGCAGCCTGACAGCTACCCTCTCCTACGAGCAGTACTTC. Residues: CASSLTATLSYEQYF. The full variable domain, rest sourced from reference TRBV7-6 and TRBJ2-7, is GAGVSQSPRYKVTKRGQDVALRCDPISGHVSLYWYRQALGQGPEFLTYFNYEAQQDKSGLPNDRFSAERPEGSISTLTIQRTEQRDSAMYRCASSLTATLSYEQYFGPGTRLTVT.

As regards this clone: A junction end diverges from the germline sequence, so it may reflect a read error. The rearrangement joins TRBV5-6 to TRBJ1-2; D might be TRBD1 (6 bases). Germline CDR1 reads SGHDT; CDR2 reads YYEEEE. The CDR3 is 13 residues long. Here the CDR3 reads CASSFGQTYGYPF. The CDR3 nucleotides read TGTGCCAGCAGCTTCGGACAGACCTATGGCTACCCCTTC.